This TCR beta chain was captured in a study of blood T cell repertoires in COVID-19. Study background: Italy, Spain and the United States were the sources of the convalescent and acute COVID-19 samples.

Trimming removed 0 bases from V and 6 bases from J; junction bases left unmatched: 7. CDR1 SGHRS and CDR2 YFSETQ come from the germline V gene. This CDR3 is 15 amino acids long. Profiling relied on immunoSEQ multiplex PCR, and the TCRdb table lists in-frame clones only, not all of them. This sample yields 35,000 to 45,000 clones, of which roughly 84% are seen a single time; 2.4% belongs to the top ten. V usage is TRBV5-1 and J usage is TRBJ2-3; TRBD2 matches at 7 bases. Source material: peripheral blood. The receptor comes from a human donor in a cohort sampled during active COVID-19. CDR3 sequence (DNA): TGCGCCAGCAGCTTGGTAGGACTAGGAGGGGATACGCAGTATTTT. Its protein is CASSLVGLGGDTQYF. The full variable domain, rest sourced from reference TRBV5-1 and TRBJ2-3, is KAGVTQTPRYLIKTRGQQVTLSCSPISGHRSVSWYQQTPGQGLQFLFEYFSETQRNKGNFPGRFSGRQFSNSRSEMNVSTLELGDSALYLCASSLVGLGGDTQYFGPGTRLTVL.